The present T cell receptor beta chain was sequenced within a study of T cell responses to AZD1222 COVID-19 vaccine (dated by TCRdb to the early 2020s). Looking at the study overall: TCR sequencing covered 230 or so trial participants: some 210 given two doses of AZD1222 and about 26 given two doses of MenACWY control vaccine. Trial participants were enrolled by age into subgroups of 18-55, 56-69 and 70-plus years, and approximately 150, 30 and 60 TCR-sequenced participants, respectively, were included in these subgroups. Broad study findings and their caveats: Conclusions about previously exposed vaccinees were limited because only a handful of AZD1222 recipients were SARS-CoV-2 seropositive at baseline. In the small 56-69-year group, the increase in depth fell short of significance, most likely because of low power. Reportedly, almost half of the unique spike-specific TCRs recognized epitopes lying outside the regions that are mutated in the B.1.351 and B.1.1.7 variants. Participants were mostly white British, with more females than males. The authors suggested clonal diversity may have been underestimated. No day 14 peak-response samples were available, so repertoires were characterized only after the peak T cell response. Vaccine-associated CD4 TCRs spanned the whole spike protein, with dominant responses in regions 160-218 and 743-854. After two AZD1222 doses, both the breadth and the depth of spike-specific TCRs were significantly higher than at day 0 and than in MenACWY recipients.

The CDR3 regions of human TCRbeta chains were subjected to immunosequencing. In the authors' own workflow: Repertoire TCRs were matched against a reference library of SARS-CoV-2-specific TCRs generated with the MIRA antigen-specificity platform. Breadth was defined as the fraction of unique TCRs that were SARS-CoV-2-associated. Depth was defined as the fraction of total T cells that were SARS-CoV-2-associated. Each spike-specific TCR was assigned to its reactive spike region and to a CD4 or CD8 class using the MIRA data. Log10-transformed breadth and depth values were compared by one-way ANOVA with Sidak's multiple comparisons tests. Drawn from immuneACCESS, this table holds only the in-frame rearrangements with V and J called that TCRdb kept. Clones are partly lost; checked studies trace under half to an unresolved V gene and leave the rest unexplained. V and J calls plus clone size are reproduced from that table; the DNA served to infer D and trimming. The sample contains approximately 19,000 clones, 81% of them found a single time. The top ten hold approximately 22% of the sample.

In light of the paper, this sample's time point label describes: about 28 days (+/-7) after the second vaccine dose. Because spike-specific TCR depth and breadth did not differ between the two schedules, AZD1222 recipients who got a second dose at roughly 4 weeks were pooled with those who got a second dose at roughly 12 weeks. Vaccinee samples came from UK trials COV001 and COV002, including a single-blind randomized controlled phase 2/3 trial of AZD1222 (ChAdOx1 nCoV-19) in healthy adults. For TCRbeta chain sequencing, PBMC samples were collected from trial participants at day 0 and at day 28 after the second dose. This clone was observed a handful of times. Which antigen it targets is not known. No clone much larger than this one lies a single base away; base qualities are absent. This receptor was identified in an adult who received the AZD1222 COVID-19 vaccine. Specimen: peripheral blood, collected 28 days after the second AZD1222 dose.

The sequence in DNA is TGTGCCATCAGTTCCTTTATAGAAACCGGTGACTACAATGAGCAGTTCTTC. The translation is CAISSFIETGDYNEQFF. This chain joins TRBV10-3 to TRBJ2-1; no D gene can be assigned with confidence. The germline V gene encodes CDR1 ENHRY and CDR2 SYGVKD. V is reduced by 5 bases and J by 3 bases, leaving a spacing of 20 bases between them. From the cysteine through the phenylalanine, the CDR3 covers 17 amino acids. Only CDR3 DNA remains: 51 bases, in frame from the first base.